Shown below are 3 T cell receptor beta chains from a single sample sequenced in a study of T cell repertoires in cytomegalovirus infection. TCRdb re-called the reads through MiXCR, storing one row per CDR3 protein. The data show 310,000 or so distinct CDR3 sequences, about 9.2% seen once. Sequencing input: PBMCs. The receptor set was obtained from a human donor in good health (CMV status not recorded). Some clones in this sample may be carry-over from other donors' samples.

This clonotype was detected many times. The chain joins TRBV6-1 to TRBJ2-7; possibly TRBD1 for D (5 bases). Per germline, CDR1 MNHNS and CDR2 SASEGT. The CDR3 runs 13 residues. V was clipped by 6 bases and J by 3 bases, with 12 bases between them. The CDR3 sequence is CASSLGHIYEQYF. Written as DNA, the CDR3 is TGTGCCAGCAGCCTCGGACATATCTACGAGCAGTACTTC.

This clonotype was found many times. The CDR3 here is CASSWTGDFYGYTF. CDR3 coding DNA: TGTGCCAGCAGCTGGACAGGGGACTTCTATGGCTACACCTTC. The chain joins TRBV12-3 or TRBV12-4 to TRBJ1-2, with 9 bases identical to TRBD1. V was clipped by 6 bases and J by 4 bases; unmatched bases: 6. The CDR3 has 14 amino acids.

This clonotype was counted at least ten times. This chain uses TRBV28 with TRBJ2-3; D not resolved. The CDR3 has 17 amino acids. The germline V gene encodes CDR1 MDHEN and CDR2 SYDVKM. V was clipped by 1 base and J by 2 bases, with 16 bases between them. CDR3 sequence (DNA): TGTGCCAGCAGTTTATTTAGGACGGTGTGGGACACAGATACGCAGTATTTT. This encodes CASSLFRTVWDTDTQYF. The full variable domain, completed using reference TRBV28 and TRBJ2-3, is DVKVTQSSRYLVKRTGEKVFLECVQDMDHENMFWYRQDPGLGLRLIYFSYDVKMKEKGDIPEGYSVSREKKERFSLILESASTNQTSMYLCASSLFRTVWDTDTQYFGPGTRLTVL.